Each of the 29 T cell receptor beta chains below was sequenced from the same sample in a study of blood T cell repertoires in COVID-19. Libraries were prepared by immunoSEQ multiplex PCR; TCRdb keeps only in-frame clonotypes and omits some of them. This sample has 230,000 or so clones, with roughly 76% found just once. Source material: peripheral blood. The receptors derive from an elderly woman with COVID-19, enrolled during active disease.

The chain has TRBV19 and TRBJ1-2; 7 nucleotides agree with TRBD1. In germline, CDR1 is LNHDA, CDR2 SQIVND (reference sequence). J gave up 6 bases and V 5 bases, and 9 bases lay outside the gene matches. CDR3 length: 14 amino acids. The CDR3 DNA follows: TGTGCCAGTAGTGGTCGACAGGGCCATCATGGCTACACCTTC. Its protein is CASSGRQGHHGYTF. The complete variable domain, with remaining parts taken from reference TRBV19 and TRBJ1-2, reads DGGITQSPKYLFRKEGQNVTLSCEQNLNHDAMYWYRQDPGQGLRLIYYSQIVNDFQKGDIAEGYSVSREKKESFPLTVTSAQKNPTAFYLCASSGRQGHHGYTFGSGTRLTVV.

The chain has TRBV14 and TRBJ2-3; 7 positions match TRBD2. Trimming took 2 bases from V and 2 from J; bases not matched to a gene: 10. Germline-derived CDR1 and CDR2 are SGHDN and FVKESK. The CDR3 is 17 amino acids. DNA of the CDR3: TGTGCCAGCAGCCAATGGCCTAGCGGAACCTTCACAGATACGCAGTATTTT. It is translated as CASSQWPSGTFTDTQYF.

This chain's CDR3 is CASSLRLAPTGELFF. DNA for the CDR3: TGCGCCAGCAGCCTCCGACTAGCGCCCACCGGGGAGCTGTTTTTT. The chain uses TRBV4-1 and TRBJ2-2; TRBD2 agrees at 8 bases. The V and J ends lost 4 bases and 4 bases, in that order; junction bases with no gene match: 5. The CDR3 covers 15 residues. Germline values: CDR1 MGHRA, CDR2 YSYEKL.

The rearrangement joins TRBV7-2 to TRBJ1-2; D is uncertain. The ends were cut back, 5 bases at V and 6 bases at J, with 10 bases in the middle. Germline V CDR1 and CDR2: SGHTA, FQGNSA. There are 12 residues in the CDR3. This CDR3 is CASSARSHGYTF. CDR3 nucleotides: TGTGCCAGCAGCGCCCGTAGCCATGGCTACACCTTC.

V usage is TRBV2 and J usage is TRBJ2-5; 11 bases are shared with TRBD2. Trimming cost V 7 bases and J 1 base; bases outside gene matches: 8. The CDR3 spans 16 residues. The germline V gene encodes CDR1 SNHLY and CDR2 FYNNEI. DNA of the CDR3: TGTGCCAGCATGACTAGGCTAGCGGGGGGCCAAGAGACCCAGTACTTC. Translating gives CASMTRLAGGQETQYF.

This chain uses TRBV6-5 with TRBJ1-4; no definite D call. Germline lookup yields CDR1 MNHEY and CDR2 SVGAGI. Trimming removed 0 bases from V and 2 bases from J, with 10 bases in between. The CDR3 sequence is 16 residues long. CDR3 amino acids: CASSYSGVGTNEKLFF. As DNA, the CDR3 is TGTGCCAGCAGTTACTCCGGGGTCGGGACTAATGAAAAACTGTTTTTT.

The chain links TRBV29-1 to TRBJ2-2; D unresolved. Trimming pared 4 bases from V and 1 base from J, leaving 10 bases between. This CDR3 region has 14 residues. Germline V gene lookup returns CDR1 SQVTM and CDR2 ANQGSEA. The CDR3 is CSVVVSLNTGELFF. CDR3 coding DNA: TGCAGCGTTGTTGTTAGCTTGAACACCGGGGAGCTGTTTTTT.

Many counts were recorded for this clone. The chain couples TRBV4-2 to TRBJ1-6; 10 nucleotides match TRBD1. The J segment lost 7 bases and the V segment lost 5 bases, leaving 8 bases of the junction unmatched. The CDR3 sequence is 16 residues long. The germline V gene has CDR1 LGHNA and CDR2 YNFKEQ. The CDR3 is CASSYSAGQGNSPLHF. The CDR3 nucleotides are TGTGCCAGCAGCTACTCCGCGGGACAGGGGAATTCACCCCTCCACTTT.

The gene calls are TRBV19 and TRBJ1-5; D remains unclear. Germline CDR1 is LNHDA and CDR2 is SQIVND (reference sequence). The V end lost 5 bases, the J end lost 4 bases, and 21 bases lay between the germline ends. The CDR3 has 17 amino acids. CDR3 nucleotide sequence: TGTGCCAGTAGTCCCTCTCAGGCAGTTCCAATTAATCAGCCCCAGCATTTT. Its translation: CASSPSQAVPINQPQHF.

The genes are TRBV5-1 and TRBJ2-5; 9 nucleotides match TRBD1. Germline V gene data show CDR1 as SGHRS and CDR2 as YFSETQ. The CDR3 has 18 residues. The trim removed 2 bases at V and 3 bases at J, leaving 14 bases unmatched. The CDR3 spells CASSFDTGTGSRKETQYF. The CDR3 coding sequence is TGCGCCAGCAGCTTCGACACCGGGACAGGGTCTAGGAAAGAGACCCAGTACTTC.

DNA for the CDR3: TGTGCCAGCAGCGCCAGACAGGGCCATTCACCCCTCCACTTT. Its translation is CASSARQGHSPLHF. The chain combines TRBV5-6 with TRBJ1-6; 7 nucleotides match TRBD1. Germline CDR1 SGHDT, CDR2 YYEEEE. The CDR3 contains 14 residues. J was trimmed by 8 bases and V by 4 bases; bases with no gene match: 6.

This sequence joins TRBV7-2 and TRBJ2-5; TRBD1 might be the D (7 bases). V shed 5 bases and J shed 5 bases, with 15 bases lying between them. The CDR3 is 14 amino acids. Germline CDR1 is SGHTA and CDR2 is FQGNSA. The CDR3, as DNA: TGTGCCAGCAGCGCCCCAGGGGGGTGGGAGACCCAGTACTTC. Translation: CASSAPGGWETQYF. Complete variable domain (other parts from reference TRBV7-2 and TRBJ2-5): GAGVSQSPSNKVTEKGKDVELRCDPISGHTALYWYRQSLGQGLEFLIYFQGNSAPDKSGLPSDRFSAERTGGSVSTLTIQRTQQEDSAVYLCASSAPGGWETQYFGPGTRLLVL.

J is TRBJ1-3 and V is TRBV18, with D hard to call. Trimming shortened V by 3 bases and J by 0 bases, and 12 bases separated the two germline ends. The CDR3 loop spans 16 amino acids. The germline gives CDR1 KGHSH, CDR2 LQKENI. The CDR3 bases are TGTGCCAGCTCACCCCAGACTATCGGCTCTGGAAACACCATATATTTT. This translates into CASSPQTIGSGNTIYF.

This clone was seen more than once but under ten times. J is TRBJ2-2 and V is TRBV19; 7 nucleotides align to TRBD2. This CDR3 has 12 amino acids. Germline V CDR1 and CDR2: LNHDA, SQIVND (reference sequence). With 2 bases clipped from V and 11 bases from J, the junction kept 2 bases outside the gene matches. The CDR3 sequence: CASSIWGGELFF. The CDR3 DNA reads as TGTGCCAGTAGTATATGGGGGGGAGAGCTGTTTTTT.

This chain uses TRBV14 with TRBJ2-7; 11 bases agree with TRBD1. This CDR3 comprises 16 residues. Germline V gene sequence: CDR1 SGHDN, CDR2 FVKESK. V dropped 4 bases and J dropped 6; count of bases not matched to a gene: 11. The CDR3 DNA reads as TGTGCCAGCAGCCCCCAACCGGGACAGGGGGAGATCGAGCAGTACTTC. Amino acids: CASSPQPGQGEIEQYF. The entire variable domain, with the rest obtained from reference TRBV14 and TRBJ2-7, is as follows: EAGVTQFPSHSVIEKGQTVTLRCDPISGHDNLYWYRRVMGKEIKFLLHFVKESKQDESGMPNNRFLAERTGGTYSTLKVQPAELEDSGVYFCASSPQPGQGEIEQYFGPGTRLTVT.

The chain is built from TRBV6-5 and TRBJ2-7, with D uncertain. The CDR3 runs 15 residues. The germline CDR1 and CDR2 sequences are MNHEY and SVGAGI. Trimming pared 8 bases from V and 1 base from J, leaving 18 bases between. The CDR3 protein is CASALFPGPSYEQYF. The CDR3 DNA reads TGTGCCAGCGCCCTTTTTCCGGGTCCTTCCTACGAGCAGTACTTC.

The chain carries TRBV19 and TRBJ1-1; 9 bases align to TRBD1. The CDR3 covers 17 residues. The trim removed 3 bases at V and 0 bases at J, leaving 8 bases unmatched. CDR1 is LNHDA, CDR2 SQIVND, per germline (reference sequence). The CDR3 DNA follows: TGTGCCAGTAGTATGCCCGGGACAGGGTTTGTGAACACTGAAGCTTTCTTT. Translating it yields CASSMPGTGFVNTEAFF.

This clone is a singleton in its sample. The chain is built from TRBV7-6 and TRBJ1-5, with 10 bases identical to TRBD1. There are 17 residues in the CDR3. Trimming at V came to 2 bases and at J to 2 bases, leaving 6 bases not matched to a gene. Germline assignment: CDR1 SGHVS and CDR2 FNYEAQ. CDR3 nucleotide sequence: TGTGCCAGCAGCTTAACCCCGGGACAGGGGCGCAATCAGCCCCAGCATTTT. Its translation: CASSLTPGQGRNQPQHF.

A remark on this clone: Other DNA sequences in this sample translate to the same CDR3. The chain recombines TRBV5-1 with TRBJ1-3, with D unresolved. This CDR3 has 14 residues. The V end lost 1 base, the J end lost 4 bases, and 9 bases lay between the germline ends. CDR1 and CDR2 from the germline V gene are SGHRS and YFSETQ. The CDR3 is CASSLTSPGNTIYF. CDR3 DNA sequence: TGCGCCAGCAGCTTGACCAGTCCCGGAAACACCATATATTTT.

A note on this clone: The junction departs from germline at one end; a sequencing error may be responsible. The chain's CDR3 is CASSTPGNLKTEAFF. Here the CDR3 DNA reads TGTGCCAGTAGTACACCAGGGAATCTGAAGACTGAAGCTTTCTTT. V gene TRBV19 combines with J gene TRBJ1-1; TRBD1 is a possible D gene (5 bases). The germline V gene has CDR1 LNHDA and CDR2 SQIVND (reference sequence). The CDR3 runs to 15 residues.

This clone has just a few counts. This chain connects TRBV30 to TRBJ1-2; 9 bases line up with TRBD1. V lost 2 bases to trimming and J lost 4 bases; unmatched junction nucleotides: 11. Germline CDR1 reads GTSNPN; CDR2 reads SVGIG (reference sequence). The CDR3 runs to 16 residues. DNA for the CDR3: TGTGCCTGGAGTAGAATGACAAACAGGGGGCCCTATGGCTACACCTTC. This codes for CAWSRMTNRGPYGYTF.

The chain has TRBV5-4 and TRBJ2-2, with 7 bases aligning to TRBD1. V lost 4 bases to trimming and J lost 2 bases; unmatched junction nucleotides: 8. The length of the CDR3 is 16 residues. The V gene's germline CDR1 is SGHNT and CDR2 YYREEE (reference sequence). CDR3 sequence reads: CASSLPGQPNTGELFF. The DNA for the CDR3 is TGTGCCAGCAGCCTACCGGGACAGCCTAACACCGGGGAGCTGTTTTTT.

CDR3 sequence (DNA): TGTGCCAGCAGCGACTGGGGGGAACAGCCCCAGCATTTT. Protein sequence: CASSDWGEQPQHF. The rearrangement joins TRBV7-8 to TRBJ1-5; maybe TRBD1 (5 bases). Trimming took off 5 bases at V and 7 bases at J, with 12 bases between the two ends. This CDR3 contains 13 residues. Germline assignment: CDR1 SGHVS and CDR2 FQNEAQ.

The CDR3 sequence is CASSSTRTGGEGIYGYTF. In DNA, the CDR3 is TGTGCCAGCAGCTCAACGAGGACAGGGGGCGAGGGGATTTATGGCTACACCTTC. The chain employs TRBV5-6 and TRBJ1-2; the match to TRBD1 covers 11 bases. Germline trimming cut 3 bases from V and 5 bases from J; bases unmatched to any gene: 15. Germline lookup yields CDR1 SGHDT and CDR2 YYEEEE. There are 18 residues in the CDR3.

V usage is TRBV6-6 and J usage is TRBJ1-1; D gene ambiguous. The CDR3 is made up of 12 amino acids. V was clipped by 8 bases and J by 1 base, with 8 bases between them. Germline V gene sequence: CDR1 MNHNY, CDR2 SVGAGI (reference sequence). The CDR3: CASARQNTEAFF. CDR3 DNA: TGTGCCAGCGCCCGACAGAACACTGAAGCTTTCTTT.

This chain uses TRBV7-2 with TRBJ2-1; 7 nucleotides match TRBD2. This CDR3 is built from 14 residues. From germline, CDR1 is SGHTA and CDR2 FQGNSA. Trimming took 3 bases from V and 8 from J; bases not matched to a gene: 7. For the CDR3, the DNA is TGTGCCAGCAGCTTTGGGGGGGGAGTTTATGAGCAGTTCTTC. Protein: CASSFGGGVYEQFF. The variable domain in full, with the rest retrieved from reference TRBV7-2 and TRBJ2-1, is GAGVSQSPSNKVTEKGKDVELRCDPISGHTALYWYRQSLGQGLEFLIYFQGNSAPDKSGLPSDRFSAERTGGSVSTLTIQRTQQEDSAVYLCASSFGGGVYEQFFGPGTRLTVL.

The CDR3 region is CASSTILQGARYGYTF. The CDR3 DNA sequence: TGTGCCAGCAGTACAATACTACAGGGGGCGCGCTATGGCTACACCTTC. The chain links TRBV7-2 to TRBJ1-2; 9 bases map to TRBD1. V gave up 6 bases and J gave up 4 bases; unmatched junction bases: 12. This CDR3 comprises 16 residues. Germline lookup yields CDR1 SGHTA and CDR2 FQGNSA.

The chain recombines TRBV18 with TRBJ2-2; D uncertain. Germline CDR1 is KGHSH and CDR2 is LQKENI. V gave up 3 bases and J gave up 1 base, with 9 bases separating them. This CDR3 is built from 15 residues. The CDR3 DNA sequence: TGTGCCAGCTCACCCGAGGTACAGAACACCGGGGAGCTGTTTTTT. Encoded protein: CASSPEVQNTGELFF.

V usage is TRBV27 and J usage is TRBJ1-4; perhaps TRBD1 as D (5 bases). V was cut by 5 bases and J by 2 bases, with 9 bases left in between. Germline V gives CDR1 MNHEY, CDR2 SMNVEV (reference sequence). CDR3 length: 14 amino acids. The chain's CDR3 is CASSKGSTNEKLFF. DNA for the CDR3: TGTGCCAGCAGTAAGGGGTCCACTAATGAAAAACTGTTTTTT.